One sample yielded the 6 T cell receptor beta chains listed below, sequenced in a study of PD-1 blockade in classical Hodgkin lymphoma. Profiled with immunoSEQ multiplex PCR; TCRdb holds only in-frame clones, not every one. The sample shows about 45,000 clones, around 76% of them seen only once. Relapses following autologous stem cell transplantation were seen in all patients, with brentuximab vedotin exposure varying. The material sequenced was peripheral blood mononuclear cells (PBMCs), taken before the second cycle of nivolumab. These receptors were taken from a human donor with classical Hodgkin lymphoma.

V gene TRBV18 combines with J gene TRBJ1-2; maybe TRBD1 (6 bases). Trimming removed 2 bases at V and 8 bases at J, with 18 bases between. This CDR3 contains 15 residues. Germline loops: CDR1 KGHSH, CDR2 LQKENI. The CDR3 sequence: CASSPETGGQRGYTF. The CDR3 DNA reads TGTGCCAGCTCACCAGAGACAGGAGGTCAGCGAGGCTACACCTTC.

The chain uses TRBV11-2 and TRBJ2-5; TRBD1 is a possible D gene (5 bases). This CDR3 has 12 residues. Trimming removed 5 bases at V and 5 bases at J, with 9 bases between. CDR1 and CDR2 (germline): SGHAT, FQNNGV. The CDR3, as DNA: TGTGCCAGCAGCACCTCAGGGGAGACCCAGTACTTC. Protein: CASSTSGETQYF.

The rearrangement links TRBV4-2 to TRBJ1-2; D is ambiguous. Germline CDR1 is LGHNA and CDR2 is YNFKEQ. Trimming pared 0 bases from V and 2 bases from J, leaving 4 bases between. The CDR3 is made up of 13 amino acids. In DNA form, the CDR3 reads TGTGCCAGCAGCCAAGATGAGAACTATGGCTACACCTTC. This sequence encodes CASSQDENYGYTF.

This clone has only one observation. V usage is TRBV7-2 and J usage is TRBJ1-6, with D perhaps matching TRBD1 (6 bases). Germline-derived CDR1 and CDR2 are SGHTA and FQGNSA. The CDR3 spans 15 residues. V lost 5 bases, J lost 10 bases, and 18 bases lay in between. This CDR3 is CASSPHVSQGSPLHF. The CDR3 region has the DNA TGTGCCAGCAGCCCCCACGTGTCCCAGGGGTCACCCCTCCACTTT.

The V and J genes are TRBV13 and TRBJ2-4, with a possible D match to TRBD1 (7 bases). V lost 6 bases and J lost 5, with 17 bases in between. The CDR3 extends over 15 amino acids. The germline gives CDR1 PRHDT, CDR2 FYEKMQ (reference sequence). The chain's CDR3 is CASSYTRDSENIQYF. The CDR3 DNA reads as TGTGCCAGCAGTTACACGCGGGACAGCGAAAACATTCAGTACTTC.

This clone occurred once. The chain joins TRBV5-1 to TRBJ2-7, with D possibly being TRBD1 (5 bases). This CDR3 has 13 amino acids. CDR1 and CDR2 from the germline V gene are SGHRS and YFSETQ. V was pared by 1 base and J by 5 bases, with 10 bases between. The CDR3 region has the DNA TGCGCCAGCAGCTTGTCCCCAGGGAACGAGCAGTACTTC. This sequence encodes CASSLSPGNEQYF. Full variable domain (outside the CDR3, taken from reference TRBV5-1 and TRBJ2-7): KAGVTQTPRYLIKTRGQQVTLSCSPISGHRSVSWYQQTPGQGLQFLFEYFSETQRNKGNFPGRFSGRQFSNSRSEMNVSTLELGDSALYLCASSLSPGNEQYFGPGTRLTVT.